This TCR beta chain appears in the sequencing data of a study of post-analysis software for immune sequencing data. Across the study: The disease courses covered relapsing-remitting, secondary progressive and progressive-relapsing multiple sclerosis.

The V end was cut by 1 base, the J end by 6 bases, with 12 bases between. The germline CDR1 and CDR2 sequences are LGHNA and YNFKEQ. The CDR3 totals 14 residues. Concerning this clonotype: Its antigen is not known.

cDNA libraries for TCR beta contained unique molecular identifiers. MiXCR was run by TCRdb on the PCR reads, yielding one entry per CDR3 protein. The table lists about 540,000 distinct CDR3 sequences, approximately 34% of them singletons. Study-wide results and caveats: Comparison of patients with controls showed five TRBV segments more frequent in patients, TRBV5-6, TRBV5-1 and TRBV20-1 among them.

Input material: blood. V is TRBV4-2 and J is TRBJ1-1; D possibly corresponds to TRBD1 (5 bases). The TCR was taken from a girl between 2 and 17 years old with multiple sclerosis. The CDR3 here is CASSQGLPGAEAFF. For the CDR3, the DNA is TGTGCCAGCAGCCAAGGTTTGCCGGGGGCTGAAGCTTTCTTT.